The 14 T cell receptor beta chains below come from one sample, sequenced in a study of T cell responses to AZD1222 COVID-19 vaccine. The method was immunoSEQ multiplex PCR; TCRdb's version includes in-frame clones alone and lacks a portion of them. Of approximately 100,000 clones listed, roughly 90% were seen once; the top ten hold roughly 18%. Sequenced material: peripheral blood, taken on day 0 of AZD1222 vaccination. The receptors here all came from an adult in good health.

The J gene is TRBJ2-3, the V gene TRBV6-1, with unresolved D. CDR1 and CDR2 (germline): MNHNS, SASEGT. The CDR3 runs to 12 residues. V dropped 2 bases and J dropped 6 bases, with 6 bases sitting between them. The CDR3 DNA reads TGTGCCAGCAGTGAACCCGGGGATACGCAGTATTTT. Encoded protein: CASSEPGDTQYF.

The chain links TRBV7-9 to TRBJ1-1; a possible D gene is TRBD1 (5 bases). The germline V gene encodes CDR1 SEHNR and CDR2 FQNEAQ (reference sequence). This CDR3 contains 15 residues. With 0 bases removed from V and 7 bases from J, the gap between germline ends came to 15 bases. For the CDR3, the DNA is TGTGCCAGCAGCTTAGCGTCGGGGCGGCTAGGTGAAGCTTTCTTT. As protein: CASSLASGRLGEAFF.

CDR3 sequence reads: CASSLGALAGGGTGELFF. DNA of the CDR3: TGTGCCAGCAGCTTGGGGGCCTTAGCGGGAGGCGGCACCGGGGAGCTGTTTTTT. The genes are TRBV5-5 and TRBJ2-2; 10 bases are a match to TRBD2. CDR1 is SGHKS and CDR2 is YYEKEE in the germline V gene (reference sequence). This CDR3 region has 18 residues. With V trimmed by 0 bases and J by 4 bases, 9 bases remained unmatched.

This chain links TRBV6-1 with TRBJ2-7; possible D gene TRBD1, 5 bases. The CDR3 sequence is 14 residues long. The V gene lost 1 base and the J gene lost 3 bases, with 10 bases spanning the gap. Germline CDR1 is MNHNS and CDR2 is SASEGT. The CDR3 loop is CASSEGGRGYEQYF. The CDR3 DNA sequence: TGTGCCAGCAGTGAAGGGGGAAGGGGCTACGAGCAGTACTTC.

The J gene is TRBJ2-1, the V gene TRBV25-1, with 8 nucleotides matching TRBD2. Trimming removed 4 bases from V and 4 bases from J; junction bases left unmatched: 9. The CDR3 covers 16 residues. Germline V gives CDR1 MGHDK, CDR2 SYGVNS. The CDR3 here is CASSGAGLGEYNEQFF. The CDR3 coding sequence is TGTGCCAGCAGTGGGGCGGGACTAGGAGAATACAATGAGCAGTTCTTC.

Comment on this clone: One junction end disagrees with the germline gene, perhaps due to a read error. The rearrangement joins TRBV6-5 to TRBJ1-5; a weak D match, TRBD1 (6 bases). The CDR3 has 15 residues. CDR1 and CDR2 from the germline V gene are MNHEY and SVGAGI. The DNA for the CDR3 is TGTGCCAGCAGTCACTCGACAGGACGTAATCAGCCCCAGCATTTT. Translating it yields CASSHSTGRNQPQHF.

The chain couples TRBV28 to TRBJ2-1; either TRBD1 or TRBD2 may supply D (6 bases each). CDR1 and CDR2 (germline): MDHEN, SYDVKM. The CDR3 is 14 amino acids. Trimming pared 7 bases from V and 10 bases from J, leaving 20 bases between. CDR3 coding DNA: TGTGCCAGCAAGTTCCGGGGGCGCGGGACAGAGCAGTTCTTC. Protein product: CASKFRGRGTEQFF.

The rearrangement joins TRBV18 to TRBJ1-5; 7 bases agree with TRBD1. This CDR3 is built from 16 residues. J was trimmed by 5 bases and V by 1 base; bases with no gene match: 8. Germline loops: CDR1 KGHSH, CDR2 LQKENI. This CDR3 reads CASSPRDRVRYQPQHF. CDR3 coding DNA: TGTGCCAGCTCACCACGAGACAGGGTTCGGTATCAGCCCCAGCATTTT.

V gene TRBV9 combines with J gene TRBJ2-7; D might be TRBD2 (5 bases). Per the germline V gene, CDR1 is SGDLS and CDR2 is YYNGEE. V shed 4 bases and J shed 2 bases, with 16 bases lying between them. The CDR3 loop spans 15 amino acids. The CDR3 nucleotides are TGTGCCAGCAGCCCCGGGGAGAGATCCCCCTACGAGCAGTACTTC. Translating gives CASSPGERSPYEQYF.

For this clone: The same CDR3 can be traced to other DNA sequences in this sample. This chain connects TRBV19 to TRBJ2-3; D is possibly TRBD2 (5 bases). V was shortened by 9 bases and J by 4 bases, with 14 bases between the two germline ends. The CDR3 runs 13 residues. Per the germline V gene, CDR1 is LNHDA and CDR2 is SQIVND (reference sequence). As DNA, the CDR3 is TGTGCCAGCCGAGTAGCCGGGGCAGATACGCAGTATTTT. Encoded protein: CASRVAGADTQYF. Full variable domain (outside the CDR3, taken from reference TRBV19 and TRBJ2-3): DGGITQSPKYLFRKEGQNVTLSCEQNLNHDAMYWYRQDPGQGLRLIYYSQIVNDFQKGDIAEGYSVSREKKESFPLTVTSAQKNPTAFYLCASRVAGADTQYFGPGTRLTVL.

The chain uses TRBV2 and TRBJ2-5; D is possibly TRBD1 or TRBD2 (5 bases each). V lost 4 bases, J lost 5 bases, and 14 bases lay in between. CDR1 is SNHLY and CDR2 is FYNNEI in the germline V gene. This CDR3 region has 14 residues. CDR3 DNA sequence: TGTGCCAGCAGTGTGGGCAGGGAGAGGGAGACCCAGTACTTC. This translates into CASSVGRERETQYF.

This chain joins TRBV6-2 or TRBV6-3 and TRBJ2-5; either TRBD1 or TRBD2 may fit D (6 bases each). The CDR3 has 16 residues. Trimming took off 0 bases at V and 1 base at J, with 12 bases between the two ends. Germline V gives CDR1 MNHEY, CDR2 SVGEGT. In DNA form, the CDR3 reads TGTGCCAGCAGTTACTCGAATGGGGGGCTCCAAGAGACCCAGTACTTC. Encoded protein: CASSYSNGGLQETQYF.

The J gene is TRBJ1-1, the V gene TRBV28; D is perhaps TRBD1 (6 bases). The germline gives CDR1 MDHEN, CDR2 SYDVKM. This CDR3 is built from 15 residues. V was clipped by 2 bases and J by 4 bases, with 14 bases between them. CDR3 sequence (DNA): TGTGCCAGCAGTTTACTAGGAGGGGGAGCCACTGAAGCTTTCTTT. Its translation is CASSLLGGGATEAFF.

The chain has TRBV27 and TRBJ2-5; TRBD2 matches 11 bases. The CDR3 is made up of 17 amino acids. With 5 bases clipped from V and 2 bases from J, the junction kept 10 bases outside the gene matches. Germline CDR1 is MNHEY and CDR2 is SMNVEV (reference sequence). CDR3 loop: CASSPFFLAGGQETQYF. DNA for the CDR3: TGTGCCAGCAGTCCGTTCTTTCTAGCGGGGGGACAAGAGACCCAGTACTTC.